The 16 T cell receptor beta chains listed next were all sequenced from one sample in a study of tumor-infiltrating lymphocytes in primary liver carcinoma. Researchers generated TCR beta cDNA from approximately 520 ng of total RNA, relying on a constant-region primer. ARM-PCR was slightly modified, and three nested multiplex PCR rounds with it gave rise to the TCR beta libraries. TRBV1-TRBV30 forward and Cbeta reverse primers drove the first two roughly 10-cycle rounds. MiXCR, run by TCRdb on the multiplex PCR reads, gives a single entry per CDR3 protein. The table lists hundreds of thousands of distinct CDR3 sequences, approximately 54% of them singletons. Germline DNA was extracted too, while blood RNA derived from unsorted whole blood. The sequencing sample was made of peripheral blood. These receptors were obtained from a woman in her twenties or thirties with primary liver carcinoma and hepatitis B virus infection.

This chain joins TRBV7-9 and TRBJ1-1, with 7 bases matching TRBD1. The J segment lost 2 bases and the V segment lost 5 bases, leaving 8 bases of the junction unmatched. There are 15 residues in the CDR3. The germline gives CDR1 SEHNR, CDR2 FQNEAQ (reference sequence). CDR3 nucleotide sequence: TGTGCCAGCAGCCCCAACAGGGGTATCAACACTGAAGCTTTCTTT. Its protein is CASSPNRGINTEAFF.

With regard to this clonotype: This may come from a read error, since a much larger clone is one base off. The CDR3: CASSSFRGMEVTQYF. The CDR3 region has the DNA TGTGCCAGCAGTTCCTTTAGAGGGATGGAGGTGACCCAGTACTTC. V gene TRBV6-6 combines with J gene TRBJ2-5, with D maybe TRBD2 (5 bases). V lost 4 bases and J lost 7, with 19 bases in between. Germline assignment: CDR1 MNHNY and CDR2 SVGAGI (reference sequence). CDR3 length: 15 residues.

About this clonotype itself: Just one base apart from a much larger clone, this may be a read error. The rearrangement uses TRBV5-6 and TRBJ2-5; the match to TRBD2 covers 7 bases. V shed 0 bases, J shed 3 bases, and the junction held 11 bases outside the gene matches. The germline V gene has CDR1 SGHDT and CDR2 YYEEEE. The CDR3 extends over 17 amino acids. DNA of the CDR3: TGTGCCAGCAGCTTGGGTGGACCAGCGGGAACGGAAGAGACCCAGTACTTC. This translates into CASSLGGPAGTEETQYF.

This clonotype was seen more than once but under ten times. A much larger clone is a single base away; this may be a read error. The V call is TRBV11-2, the J call TRBJ2-5; D unclear. V shed 4 bases and J shed 7 bases, with 7 bases lying between them. Germline-derived CDR1 and CDR2 are SGHAT and FQNNGV. The CDR3 sequence is 11 residues long. The CDR3 DNA is TGTGCCAGCAGCTGCTTTGCGACCCAGTACTTC. Amino acid sequence: CASSCFATQYF. The full variable domain, completed using reference TRBV11-2 and TRBJ2-5, is EAGVAQSPRYKIIEKRQSVAFWCNPISGHATLYWYQQILGQGPKLLIQFQNNGVVDDSQLPKDRFSAERLKGVDSTLKIQPAKLEDSAVYLCASSCFATQYFGPGTRLLVL.

The chain has TRBV12-3 or TRBV12-4 and TRBJ2-5; D is unresolved. This CDR3 spans 14 amino acids. Trimming took 6 bases from V and 4 from J, leaving 15 bases between them. CDR3 DNA: TGTGCCAGCAGCGCCCTGACGGGTGGAGAGACCCAGTACTTC. The encoded protein is CASSALTGGETQYF.

The sample holds many counts of this clonotype. The genes are TRBV12-3 or TRBV12-4 and TRBJ2-5; a possible D gene is TRBD2 (5 bases). The V end was cut by 7 bases, the J end by 3 bases, with 9 bases between. The CDR3 extends over 12 amino acids. The CDR3 loop is CASTRTEETQYF. CDR3 DNA sequence: TGTGCCAGCACCAGGACTGAAGAGACCCAGTACTTC.

In its sample, this clonotype was seen once. Germline is not matched at one junction end, which may reflect a read error. The rearrangement uses TRBV11-2 and TRBJ2-3, with D possibly called TRBD1 or TRBD2 (5 bases each). This CDR3 region has 15 residues. CDR1 SGHAT and CDR2 FQNNGV come from the germline V gene. Written as DNA, the CDR3 is TGTGCCAGCAACTCCCCCGGGACCCCCACAGATACGCAGTTTTTT. It specifies CASNSPGTPTDTQFF.

As for this clonotype: Being one base from a much bigger clone, this may be a read error. This chain joins TRBV29-1 and TRBJ2-2; TRBD1 is a possible D gene (6 bases). In germline, CDR1 is SQVTM, CDR2 ANQGSEA. Between the trimmed V and J ends, which lost 5 bases and 1 base, there was a span of 20 bases. The CDR3 has 17 amino acids. CDR3: CSVKGVVWGQNTGELFF. In DNA form, the CDR3 reads TGCAGCGTTAAAGGTGTGGTGTGGGGGCAGAACACCGGGGAGCTGTTTTTT.

The chain couples TRBV12-3 or TRBV12-4 to TRBJ2-3, with TRBD1 as a possible D gene (6 bases). The CDR3 has 13 residues. V lost 2 bases and J 7 bases, leaving 10 bases between the germline ends. CDR3 loop: CASSLPRGNTQYF. CDR3 DNA: TGTGCCAGCAGTTTACCGAGGGGGAATACGCAGTATTTT.

Of note for this clonotype: The CDR3 end shows no conserved phenylalanine or tryptophan, and so a read error is likely. The CDR3 DNA reads TGTGCCATCCAGGCCAACCCCGGGACAGGGACCACCGGGGAGCTGTTTTAT. Amino acid sequence: CAIQANPGTGTTGELFY. The chain joins TRBV10-3 to TRBJ2-2, with 9 bases identical to TRBD1. This CDR3 comprises 17 residues. The germline V gene encodes CDR1 ENHRY and CDR2 SYGVKD. Unmatched junction bases numbered 14, after V lost 8 bases and J lost 4 bases.

The chain has TRBV6-5 and TRBJ1-6; D uncertain. The CDR3 length is 13 residues. The V gene's germline CDR1 is MNHEY and CDR2 SVGAGI. Trimming removed 8 bases at V and 6 bases at J, with 11 bases between. The CDR3 spells CASCTTFNSPLHF. The DNA of the CDR3 is TGTGCCAGCTGCACGACGTTTAATTCACCCCTCCACTTT.

This rearrangement joins TRBV18 to TRBJ2-1, with D unclear. This CDR3 is 13 amino acids long. From germline, CDR1 is KGHSH and CDR2 LQKENI. Trimming stripped 3 bases from V and 4 bases from J, with 7 bases between. DNA of the CDR3: TGTGCCAGCTCACCCGGGCAGTACAATGAGCAGTTCTTC. This sequence encodes CASSPGQYNEQFF.

This clonotype was observed many times. The V call is TRBV11-2, the J call TRBJ2-1; TRBD2 aligns across 14 bases. The CDR3 extends over 16 amino acids. The V gene's germline CDR1 is SGHAT and CDR2 FQNNGV. The V gene end was trimmed by 7 bases and the J gene end by 9 bases; junction bases not matched to a gene: 11. The CDR3 is CASTLPGTSGRGEQFF. The CDR3 DNA sequence: TGTGCCAGCACCCTCCCCGGGACTAGCGGGAGAGGTGAGCAGTTCTTC.

The chain combines TRBV20-1 with TRBJ2-3; D remains ambiguous. The V end lost 5 bases, the J end lost 2 bases, and 8 bases lay between the germline ends. Per the germline V gene, CDR1 is DFQATT and CDR2 is SNEGSKA (reference sequence). CDR3 length: 12 amino acids. The CDR3 spells CSAPVFTDTQYF. The CDR3 DNA reads as TGCAGTGCTCCGGTCTTCACAGATACGCAGTATTTT.

This clonotype was observed at least ten times. The genes are TRBV5-6 and TRBJ2-1, with 12 bases lining up with TRBD2. CDR3 length: 13 amino acids. Germline V gene data show CDR1 as SGHDT and CDR2 as YYEEEE. With V trimmed by 4 bases and J by 10 bases, 3 bases remained unmatched. The CDR3, as DNA: TGTGCCAGCAGCCCACTAGCGGGAGGAGAGCAGTTCTTC. This encodes CASSPLAGGEQFF.

With respect to this clonotype: A much more abundant neighbour one base away suggests this may be a read error. The chain combines TRBV6-6 with TRBJ1-1; D gene uncertain. CDR1 MNHNY and CDR2 SVGAGI come from the germline V gene (reference sequence). Trimming pared 11 bases from V and 4 bases from J, leaving 23 bases between. The CDR3 consists of 15 residues. The CDR3 nucleotides read TGTGCCGGCATCTCGCTGAAAGGAAGGGTCACTGAAGCTTTCTTT. The encoded protein is CAGISLKGRVTEAFF.